A single sample is the source of the 30 T cell receptor beta chains below, sequenced in a study of T cells in Graves' hyperthyroidism and ophthalmopathy. RNA transcripts were the template for amplifying TCR beta CDR3 regions. The HTBI primer set served for first-round RT-PCR of the TCR CDR3. TCRdb reanalysed the multiplex PCR reads using MiXCR and keeps one entry per CDR3 protein. The sample lists about 350,000 distinct CDR3 sequences, 15% to 20% occurring once. The sample comprised blood. The receptors were gathered from a woman aged 40 to 49 with Graves' ophthalmopathy.

This clonotype was seen at least ten times. The chain couples TRBV15 to TRBJ2-2; D is perhaps TRBD1 or TRBD2 (5 bases each). The length of the CDR3 is 15 residues. Germline V gives CDR1 LNHNV, CDR2 YYDKDF (reference sequence). V was pared by 6 bases and J by 1 base, with 12 bases between. The CDR3, as DNA: TGTGCCACCAGACCCTGGGACCAGAACACCGGGGAGCTGTTTTTT. Translating it yields CATRPWDQNTGELFF.

This rearrangement joins TRBV20-1 to TRBJ1-2; D gene unclear. This CDR3 is 13 amino acids long. With 3 bases removed from V and 2 bases from J, the gap between germline ends came to 10 bases. The V gene's germline CDR1 is DFQATT and CDR2 SNEGSKA (reference sequence). The CDR3 nucleotides read TGCAGTGCTAGTTTCTCGGCGAACTATGGCTACACCTTC. Protein product: CSASFSANYGYTF.

This clonotype was recorded many times. V is TRBV15 and J is TRBJ2-7, with D hard to call. The V gene's germline CDR1 is LNHNV and CDR2 YYDKDF (reference sequence). V shed 6 bases and J shed 3 bases, with 12 bases lying between them. The CDR3 is made up of 13 amino acids. The CDR3 loop reads CATSTVGGYEQYF. The CDR3 DNA reads as TGTGCCACCAGTACAGTGGGTGGCTACGAGCAGTACTTC.

This clonotype was found a few times. This chain uses TRBV28 with TRBJ1-5; D remains unclear. The CDR3 contains 15 residues. Germline lookup yields CDR1 MDHEN and CDR2 SYDVKM. Trimming removed 4 bases from V and 0 bases from J, with 10 bases in between. CDR3 nucleotides: TGTGCCAGCAGTTCAGAGGTCTATAGCAATCAGCCCCAGCATTTT. This codes for CASSSEVYSNQPQHF. Using reference TRBV28 and TRBJ1-5 for the parts outside the CDR3, the full variable domain is DVKVTQSSRYLVKRTGEKVFLECVQDMDHENMFWYRQDPGLGLRLIYFSYDVKMKEKGDIPEGYSVSREKKERFSLILESASTNQTSMYLCASSSEVYSNQPQHFGDGTRLSIL.

The V call is TRBV12-3 or TRBV12-4, the J call TRBJ1-1; the match to TRBD1 covers 7 bases. This CDR3 region has 14 residues. V lost 10 bases to trimming and J lost 1 base; unmatched junction nucleotides: 9. The CDR3 DNA sequence: TGTGCCACCCAACCCGACAGGGAGAACACTGAAGCTTTCTTT. Protein: CATQPDRENTEAFF.

There are many counts of this clonotype. V is TRBV7-9 and J is TRBJ1-5; D possibly corresponds to TRBD1 (6 bases). Germline assignment: CDR1 SEHNR and CDR2 FQNEAQ (reference sequence). CDR3 size: 12 residues. V was pared by 6 bases and J by 7 bases, with 10 bases between. For the CDR3, the DNA is TGTGCCAGCAGTACAGGGCGGCAGCCCCAGCATTTT. It codes for CASSTGRQPQHF.

Many counts were recorded for this clonotype. The gene calls are TRBV2 and TRBJ2-5, with 10 bases aligning to TRBD2. Trimming at V came to 8 bases and at J to 4 bases, leaving 7 bases not matched to a gene. The CDR3 length is 14 residues. Looked up from germline, CDR1 is SNHLY and CDR2 is FYNNEI. The CDR3: CASGRTSGRETQYF. As DNA, the CDR3 is TGTGCCAGCGGGAGGACTAGCGGTCGAGAGACCCAGTACTTC.

The sample holds many counts of this clonotype. The chain carries TRBV6-1 and TRBJ2-7; possible D gene TRBD2, 6 bases. The V gene lost 4 bases and the J gene lost 3 bases, with 10 bases spanning the gap. The CDR3 consists of 13 residues. Germline V gene lookup returns CDR1 MNHNS and CDR2 SASEGT. CDR3 nucleotide sequence: TGTGCCAGCAGTGGACCGGGGGACTACGAGCAGTACTTC. Encoded protein: CASSGPGDYEQYF.

This clonotype was observed many times. The chain carries TRBV6-5 and TRBJ1-1; no definite D call. The CDR3 is 12 amino acids. Trimming left V 5 bases short and J 4 bases short, with 8 bases between. The germline V gene has CDR1 MNHEY and CDR2 SVGAGI. CDR3 sequence: CASSTWGTEAFF. In DNA, the CDR3 is TGTGCCAGCAGTACCTGGGGCACTGAAGCTTTCTTT.

This clonotype was detected ten times or more. This rearrangement joins TRBV6-1 to TRBJ2-7, with TRBD2 as a possible D gene (5 bases). The germline CDR1 and CDR2 sequences are MNHNS and SASEGT. V was clipped by 7 bases and J by 4 bases, with 11 bases between them. This CDR3 has 12 amino acids. The CDR3 is CASIVTGYEQYF. CDR3 bases: TGTGCCAGCATAGTAACGGGGTACGAGCAGTACTTC.

Ten or more counts support this clonotype. The rearrangement uses TRBV6-2 or TRBV6-3 and TRBJ2-2; D uncertain. V shed 2 bases and J shed 1 base, with 14 bases lying between them. Germline V CDR1 and CDR2: MNHEY, SVGEGT. The CDR3 covers 17 residues. The CDR3 bases are TGTGCCAGCAGTTACGGCTCTGGGGTAGAGAACACCGGGGAGCTGTTTTTT. This gives the protein CASSYGSGVENTGELFF.

This clonotype was recorded many times. The chain employs TRBV28 and TRBJ2-7, with a weak D call TRBD2 (5 bases). CDR1 and CDR2 from the germline V gene are MDHEN and SYDVKM. V lost 2 bases and J 5 bases, leaving 7 bases between the germline ends. The CDR3 is 12 residues long. CDR3 in amino acids: CASSLAGHEQYF. The CDR3 DNA reads TGTGCCAGCAGTTTAGCGGGCCACGAGCAGTACTTC.

Many counts were recorded for this clonotype. The J gene is TRBJ1-2, the V gene TRBV6-2 or TRBV6-3, with TRBD1 as a possible D gene (5 bases). CDR1 is MNHEY, CDR2 SVGEGT, per germline. The V and J ends lost 6 bases and 7 bases respectively, with 21 bases between them. The CDR3 has 15 residues. The CDR3 DNA follows: TGTGCCAGCAGCCCCGGACTTACAGGTCGGGGTGGCTACACCTTC. Translated: CASSPGLTGRGGYTF.

This clonotype was detected ten times or more. This chain connects TRBV30 to TRBJ2-7; TRBD1 matches 9 bases. The CDR3 contains 15 residues. V lost 3 bases, J lost 5 bases, and 11 bases stayed unmatched. Germline-derived CDR1 and CDR2 are GTSNPN and SVGIG (reference sequence). The CDR3 sequence is CAWSQGTGLGDEQYF. The CDR3 DNA sequence: TGTGCCTGGAGCCAAGGGACAGGGTTGGGAGACGAGCAGTACTTC.

This clonotype showed up many times. The CDR3 spells CASSWPLGPQHF. DNA of the CDR3: TGTGCCAGCAGCTGGCCCCTCGGACCCCAGCATTTT. This chain connects TRBV7-2 to TRBJ1-5; D gene ambiguous. Germline V gene sequence: CDR1 SGHTA, CDR2 FQGNSA. The CDR3 length is 12 residues. The V and J ends lost 4 bases and 10 bases respectively, with 11 bases between them.

Many counts were recorded for this clonotype. The chain carries TRBV20-1 and TRBJ2-5; D is possibly TRBD1 (6 bases). Germline V gene data show CDR1 as DFQATT and CDR2 as SNEGSKA (reference sequence). The CDR3 length is 12 residues. V was pared by 2 bases and J by 7 bases, with 11 bases between. The DNA of the CDR3 is TGCAGTGCTAGATTAGGGGGTGGGACCCAGTACTTC. It translates to CSARLGGGTQYF.

This clonotype was counted many times. This sequence joins TRBV25-1 and TRBJ1-2; 8 bases agree with TRBD1. This CDR3 contains 14 residues. Unmatched junction bases numbered 9, after V lost 6 bases and J lost 6 bases. CDR1 and CDR2 (germline): MGHDK, SYGVNS. This CDR3 is CASSLSDRGNGYTF. CDR3 coding DNA: TGTGCCAGCAGCCTCAGCGACAGGGGTAATGGCTACACCTTC.

This clonotype was seen many times. The J gene is TRBJ2-5, the V gene TRBV19; 7 bases are a match to TRBD2. The germline V gene encodes CDR1 LNHDA and CDR2 SQIVND (reference sequence). The CDR3 is 14 residues long. Trimming at V came to 3 bases and at J to 5 bases, leaving 6 bases not matched to a gene. Written as DNA, the CDR3 is TGTGCCAGTAGTATGAGGGCGGGAGCCGAGACCCAGTACTTC. Encoded protein: CASSMRAGAETQYF.

This clonotype was observed many times. The chain combines TRBV6-2 or TRBV6-3 with TRBJ2-1; 8 bases are shared with TRBD1. The V segment lost 9 bases and the J segment 10 bases; nucleotides outside the gene matches: 14. Germline assignment: CDR1 MNHEY and CDR2 SVGEGT. The CDR3 spans 14 residues. CDR3 coding DNA: TGTGCCAGTATGACAGGGGCCGGCCGGAAGGAGCAGTTCTTC. It is translated as CASMTGAGRKEQFF.

This clonotype was seen many times. V and J are TRBV6-5 and TRBJ1-1; D uncertain. V was cut by 2 bases and J by 1 base, with 2 bases left in between. Per germline, CDR1 MNHEY and CDR2 SVGAGI. The CDR3 is made up of 12 amino acids. CDR3 protein: CASSYKNTEAFF. The CDR3 DNA is TGTGCCAGCAGTTACAAGAACACTGAAGCTTTCTTT.

This clonotype was seen just once. This chain uses TRBV2 with TRBJ2-7; D is undetermined. The CDR3 is 15 amino acids. V was cut by 3 bases and J by 7 bases, with 19 bases left in between. Germline V lookup: CDR1 SNHLY, CDR2 FYNNEI. CDR3 amino acids: CASSEDSLVGREQYF. The CDR3 DNA follows: TGTGCCAGCAGTGAGGATAGTCTAGTGGGAAGAGAGCAGTACTTC.

Comment on this clonotype: Since the CDR3 does not end with the conserved phenylalanine or tryptophan, this likely comes from a read error. The chain employs TRBV7-2 and TRBJ2-3; D gene uncertain. Between the trimmed V and J ends, which lost 5 bases and 2 bases, there was a span of 5 bases. Germline values: CDR1 SGHTA, CDR2 FQGNSA. The CDR3 loop spans 12 amino acids. The CDR3 DNA follows: TGTGCCAGCAGCGCAGACACAGATACGCAGTATTCT. Translation: CASSADTDTQYS.

This clonotype was counted a few times. This chain uses TRBV3-1 with TRBJ1-1; 8 nucleotides align to TRBD1. The length of the CDR3 is 13 residues. The ends lost 0 bases at V and 10 bases at J; junction bases unmatched: 4. Germline values: CDR1 LGHDT, CDR2 YNNKEL (reference sequence). The CDR3 sequence: CASSQDPTGGAFF. CDR3 in DNA: TGTGCCAGCAGCCAAGACCCTACAGGGGGAGCTTTCTTT.

This clonotype appeared many times. The CDR3 reads CASSHGLAGGAYEQYF. The CDR3 bases are TGTGCCAGCAGCCACGGGCTAGCGGGAGGTGCCTACGAGCAGTACTTC. The chain couples TRBV6-2 or TRBV6-3 to TRBJ2-7; 11 positions match TRBD2. With 6 bases clipped from V and 2 bases from J, the junction kept 9 bases outside the gene matches. The length of the CDR3 is 16 residues. Looked up from germline, CDR1 is MNHEY and CDR2 is SVGEGT.

This clonotype was counted many times. The chain uses TRBV5-4 and TRBJ1-1; D call uncertain. Germline V CDR1 and CDR2: SGHNT, YYREEE (reference sequence). The V end was cut by 2 bases, the J end by 4 bases, with 6 bases between. This CDR3 region has 12 residues. The CDR3 sequence is CASSLYGTEAFF. In DNA form, the CDR3 reads TGTGCCAGCAGCTTATACGGCACTGAAGCTTTCTTT.

This clonotype has a count of ten or more. The V gene is TRBV20-1, the J gene TRBJ2-7; 10 positions match TRBD2. Trimming removed 2 bases from V and 0 bases from J; junction bases left unmatched: 7. Germline CDR1 and CDR2: DFQATT and SNEGSKA (reference sequence). CDR3 size: 16 residues. CDR3 loop: CSARRAGGLSSYEQYF. CDR3 in DNA: TGCAGTGCTAGACGAGCGGGAGGGCTAAGCTCCTACGAGCAGTACTTC.

This clonotype was counted at least ten times. The gene calls are TRBV6-1 and TRBJ1-6, with a tentative D call TRBD1 (5 bases). The germline V gene has CDR1 MNHNS and CDR2 SASEGT. This CDR3 comprises 13 residues. The V gene lost 10 bases and the J gene lost 7 bases, with 14 bases spanning the gap. The CDR3 sequence is CAIGRDGNSPLHF. Here the CDR3 DNA reads TGTGCCATCGGACGGGACGGAAATTCACCCCTCCACTTT.

This clonotype was seen many times. This chain joins TRBV28 and TRBJ1-2; 8 positions agree with TRBD1. Germline V gene sequence: CDR1 MDHEN, CDR2 SYDVKM. There are 17 residues in the CDR3. Losses at the gene ends were 4 bases for V and 2 bases for J; bases not matched to a gene: 12. CDR3 amino acids: CASSSAWAGDRNYGYTF. In nucleotides, the CDR3 is TGTGCCAGCAGTTCGGCGTGGGCGGGGGACAGGAACTATGGCTACACCTTC.

This clonotype was observed a few times. A much larger clone lies one base from this, so it may be a read error. V and J are TRBV11-2 and TRBJ2-7, with 7 bases matching TRBD2. In germline, CDR1 is SGHAT, CDR2 FQNNGV. This CDR3 is built from 15 residues. The CDR3 DNA reads as TGTACCAGCAGCTTAGAAGTGGGAGGGGTCTACGAGCAGTACTTC. As protein: CTSSLEVGGVYEQYF.

This clonotype was detected many times. V usage is TRBV24-1 and J usage is TRBJ2-2; D gene uncertain. Germline CDR1 KGHDR, CDR2 SFDVKD. CDR3 size: 15 residues. V dropped 4 bases and J dropped 4 bases, with 12 bases sitting between them. CDR3 sequence: CATSDLDRFTGELFF. The DNA of the CDR3 is TGTGCCACCAGTGACCTGGACCGATTCACCGGGGAGCTGTTTTTT.